Listed here are 24 T cell receptor beta chains from one sample, sequenced in a study of shared clonotypes between healthy human individuals. In the naive CD8 group, cells lacked CD45RO and were positively selected for CCR7, so terminally differentiated effector memory CD45RA+ cells were left out. Clones were sequenced by immunoSEQ multiplex PCR, and TCRdb holds only the in-frame ones, with some missing. The data contain roughly 770,000 clones, around 96% of them singletons. Material for sequencing was naive CD8+ T cells sorted from blood. These receptors originate from a man aged 30 to 45 in good health.

The sample holds one count of this clone. The chain recombines TRBV11-2 with TRBJ2-6, with a tentative D call TRBD1 (6 bases). This CDR3 contains 14 residues. V shed 8 bases and J shed 4 bases, with 12 bases lying between them. Germline V gene sequence: CDR1 SGHAT, CDR2 FQNNGV. CDR3 protein: CASSLGAGANVLTF. In nucleotides, the CDR3 is TGTGCCAGCTCCCTGGGGGCAGGGGCCAACGTCCTGACTTTC.

The chain recombines TRBV6-5 with TRBJ1-4; D is ambiguous. V lost 6 bases and J lost 14, with 16 bases in between. There are 12 residues in the CDR3. Germline V gene lookup returns CDR1 MNHEY and CDR2 SVGAGI. CDR3 coding DNA: TGTGCCAGCAGCTTCCCGGGCTCCGTCCTGTTTTTT. Protein: CASSFPGSVLFF.

J is TRBJ2-7 and V is TRBV7-2; 7 bases line up with TRBD2. The germline V gene encodes CDR1 SGHTA and CDR2 FQGNSA. V dropped 4 bases and J dropped 1; count of bases not matched to a gene: 7. CDR3 length: 15 residues. CDR3 region: CASSSPGTTSYEQYF. DNA of the CDR3: TGTGCCAGCAGCTCCCCCGGGACTACTTCCTACGAGCAGTACTTC.

The chain carries TRBV5-4 and TRBJ2-3, with 10 bases matching TRBD1. From germline, CDR1 is SGHNT and CDR2 YYREEE (reference sequence). The V and J ends lost 4 bases and 4 bases, in that order; junction bases with no gene match: 6. The CDR3 covers 15 residues. DNA for the CDR3: TGTGCCAGCAGCCCTCGACAGGGGGCATCAGATACGCAGTATTTT. Its protein product is CASSPRQGASDTQYF.

This chain links TRBV10-3 with TRBJ2-7; D gene ambiguous. This CDR3 is built from 13 residues. Trimming left V 3 bases short and J 1 base short, with 7 bases between. Germline-derived CDR1 and CDR2 are ENHRY and SYGVKD. The CDR3 sequence: CAISEGPSYEQYF. The CDR3 coding sequence is TGTGCCATCAGTGAAGGTCCGTCCTACGAGCAGTACTTC.

This chain uses TRBV7-9 with TRBJ1-3, with TRBD1 matching over 7 bases. CDR3 length equals 15 residues. The trim removed 5 bases at V and 4 bases at J, leaving 8 bases unmatched. Per the germline V gene, CDR1 is SEHNR and CDR2 is FQNEAQ (reference sequence). The CDR3 DNA reads TGTGCCAGCAGCCCGAGCGGGACAGCCGGAAACACCATATATTTT. Protein sequence: CASSPSGTAGNTIYF. The full variable domain, with the rest looked up from reference TRBV7-9 and TRBJ1-3, is DTGVSQNPRHKITKRGQNVTFRCDPISEHNRLYWYRQTLGQGPEFLTYFQNEAQLEKSRLLSDRFSAERPKGSFSTLEIQRTEQGDSAMYLCASSPSGTAGNTIYFGEGSWLTVV.

The V and J genes are TRBV27 and TRBJ2-3; no reliable D call. V shed 4 bases and J shed 6 bases, with 11 bases lying between them. Looked up from germline, CDR1 is MNHEY and CDR2 is SMNVEV (reference sequence). The CDR3 is made up of 13 amino acids. CDR3 region: CASSSGPEDTQYF. As DNA, the CDR3 is TGTGCCAGCAGTTCTGGTCCGGAGGATACGCAGTATTTT.

This chain links TRBV27 with TRBJ2-3; no definite D call. The CDR3 length is 12 residues. V was trimmed by 6 bases and J by 4 bases, leaving 8 bases between them. In germline, CDR1 is MNHEY, CDR2 SMNVEV (reference sequence). The CDR3 bases are TGTGCCAGCAGGGGGTGGCCAGATACGCAGTATTTT. It yields the protein CASRGWPDTQYF.

The rearrangement links TRBV9 to TRBJ1-2; D call uncertain. V dropped 0 bases and J dropped 10 bases, with 10 bases sitting between them. This CDR3 region has 12 residues. CDR1 and CDR2 from the germline V gene are SGDLS and YYNGEE. The DNA for the CDR3 is TGTGCCAGCAGCGTAGGGGGAAGGGACTACACCTTC. Translating gives CASSVGGRDYTF.

J is TRBJ2-2 and V is TRBV6-1, with TRBD1 matching over 9 bases. V was clipped by 5 bases and J by 5 bases; unmatched bases: 6. The CDR3 covers 15 residues. The germline V gene encodes CDR1 MNHNS and CDR2 SASEGT. In nucleotides, the CDR3 is TGTGCCAGCAGTAGAACAGGGGGCGGGACCGGGGAGCTGTTTTTT. Translation gives CASSRTGGGTGELFF.

The chain links TRBV6-1 to TRBJ2-7; D gene ambiguous. CDR3 length: 13 residues. Per germline, CDR1 MNHNS and CDR2 SASEGT. Trimming took off 2 bases at V and 3 bases at J, with 8 bases between the two ends. Here the CDR3 DNA reads TGTGCCAGCAGTGAATTAGAATTCTACGAGCAGTACTTC. It specifies CASSELEFYEQYF.

This clone was picked up one time. The gene calls are TRBV6-5 and TRBJ1-1, with D perhaps TRBD1 (5 bases). The CDR3 sequence is 13 residues long. Germline CDR1 MNHEY, CDR2 SVGAGI. V was shortened by 2 bases and J by 11 bases, with 15 bases between the two germline ends. The CDR3 spells CASSYRDPENAFF. Written as DNA, the CDR3 is TGTGCCAGCAGTTACAGGGACCCCGAGAACGCTTTCTTT.

This chain connects TRBV27 to TRBJ2-5; 12 bases match TRBD2. The junction had 2 bases not matched to a gene; V was cut back by 5 bases and J by 4 bases. Per germline, CDR1 MNHEY and CDR2 SMNVEV (reference sequence). The CDR3 runs 14 residues. The CDR3 here is CASSTTSGRETQYF. DNA of the CDR3: TGTGCCAGCAGTACGACTAGCGGGAGAGAGACCCAGTACTTC.

This chain links TRBV10-3 with TRBJ2-7, with D possibly matching TRBD2 (6 bases). Germline lookup yields CDR1 ENHRY and CDR2 SYGVKD. The V gene lost 4 bases and the J gene lost 2 bases, with 15 bases spanning the gap. This CDR3 is 15 amino acids long. CDR3 coding DNA: TGTGCCATCAGTGCAGGAGGGACGGCTACCTACGAGCAGTACTTC. The encoded protein is CAISAGGTATYEQYF.

V gene TRBV7-2 combines with J gene TRBJ1-2, with no clear D. Germline lookup yields CDR1 SGHTA and CDR2 FQGNSA. With 5 bases removed from V and 2 bases from J, the gap between germline ends came to 12 bases. The length of the CDR3 is 14 residues. The CDR3 loop reads CASSPVEPNYGYTF. CDR3 coding DNA: TGTGCCAGCAGCCCCGTGGAACCCAACTATGGCTACACCTTC.

V is TRBV6-1 and J is TRBJ2-7; 7 nucleotides match TRBD1. Germline trimming cut 2 bases from V and 3 bases from J; bases unmatched to any gene: 4. Germline loops: CDR1 MNHNS, CDR2 SASEGT. The CDR3 is 14 amino acids. The CDR3 here is CASSEYAGGYEQYF. The CDR3 DNA reads TGTGCCAGCAGTGAATATGCAGGGGGCTACGAGCAGTACTTC.

V gene TRBV11-3 combines with J gene TRBJ2-3; 8 bases align to TRBD2. The CDR3 sequence is 16 residues long. The germline V gene has CDR1 SGHNT and CDR2 YENEEA. V gave up 5 bases and J gave up 0 bases; unmatched junction bases: 7. CDR3 DNA: TGTGCCAGCAGCCCGTTAGCGGGGCCTAGCACAGATACGCAGTATTTT. Its protein is CASSPLAGPSTDTQYF.

The chain links TRBV29-1 to TRBJ2-7, with 9 bases identical to TRBD2. Germline-derived CDR1 and CDR2 are SQVTM and ANQGSEA. This CDR3 region has 17 residues. V lost 4 bases to trimming and J lost 2 bases; unmatched junction nucleotides: 15. The CDR3 reads CSVVPAMTSGLTYEQYF. In DNA form, the CDR3 reads TGCAGCGTTGTACCCGCAATGACTAGCGGACTGACCTACGAGCAGTACTTC.

The chain employs TRBV28 and TRBJ2-7; either TRBD1 or TRBD2 may fit D (5 bases each). This CDR3 is built from 17 residues. Germline CDR1 is MDHEN and CDR2 is SYDVKM. V was clipped by 3 bases and J by 1 base, with 19 bases between them. The CDR3: CASSFSNEGLKSYEQYF. The DNA of the CDR3 is TGTGCCAGCAGTTTTTCCAACGAGGGGCTCAAGTCCTACGAGCAGTACTTC.

In regard to this clone: The sample holds other DNA sequences that translate to the same CDR3. The J gene is TRBJ2-7, the V gene TRBV7-8; 7 bases agree with TRBD2. The CDR3 sequence is 15 residues long. Germline CDR1 SGHVS, CDR2 FQNEAQ. The V and J ends lost 3 bases and 0 bases, in that order; junction bases with no gene match: 5. The CDR3 region is CASSLGRTSSYEQYF. The CDR3, as DNA: TGTGCCAGCAGCTTGGGAAGGACTAGCTCCTACGAGCAGTACTTC. Filled out from reference TRBV7-8 and TRBJ2-7, the complete variable domain reads GAGVSQSPRYKVAKRGQDVALRCDPISGHVSLFWYQQALGQGPEFLTYFQNEAQLDKSGLPSDRFFAERPEGSVSTLKIQRTQQEDSAVYLCASSLGRTSSYEQYFGPGTRLTVT.

The chain has TRBV30 and TRBJ1-5; 7 nucleotides agree with TRBD1. Germline V gene data show CDR1 as GTSNPN and CDR2 as SVGIG (reference sequence). V trimming: 1 base; J trimming: 5 bases; junction bases outside the gene matches: 5. CDR3 length equals 14 residues. For the CDR3, the DNA is TGTGCCTGGAGTGGCCGACAGGGCTATCAGCCCCAGCATTTT. Translated: CAWSGRQGYQPQHF.

The chain uses TRBV4-1 and TRBJ1-5, with unresolved D. CDR1 and CDR2 from the germline V gene are MGHRA and YSYEKL. The CDR3 has 13 amino acids. V dropped 10 bases and J dropped 4 bases, with 14 bases sitting between them. CDR3 bases: TGCGCCACCTCGTCGGTTGCAAATCAGCCCCAGCATTTT. Protein product: CATSSVANQPQHF.

V and J are TRBV5-6 and TRBJ2-3, with D perhaps TRBD1 (5 bases). The CDR3 is 13 amino acids. V lost 1 base, J lost 3 bases, and 6 bases lay in between. The germline V gene encodes CDR1 SGHDT and CDR2 YYEEEE. The CDR3 spells CASSLQGTDTQYF. The CDR3 bases are TGTGCCAGCAGCTTGCAGGGAACAGATACGCAGTATTTT.

The V gene is TRBV4-2, the J gene TRBJ2-1; 12 bases are a match to TRBD2. The V gene end was trimmed by 1 base and the J gene end by 7 bases; junction bases not matched to a gene: 5. The CDR3 is made up of 16 amino acids. The germline gives CDR1 LGHNA, CDR2 YNFKEQ. CDR3 DNA: TGTGCCAGCAGCCAAGCGGCTAGCGGGAGGGCTAATGAGCAGTTCTTC. Protein: CASSQAASGRANEQFF.